This T cell receptor beta chain is from a study of T cell responses to AZD1222 COVID-19 vaccine. Assay: immunoSEQ multiplex PCR; the TCRdb copy retains only in-frame clones and omits some. Here the sample spans about 150,000 clones, about nine tenths being singletons. The specimen comprised peripheral blood, sampled 28 days after the second AZD1222 dose. This clonotype was obtained from an adult who received the AZD1222 COVID-19 vaccine.

Written as DNA, the CDR3 is TGTGCCAGCAGTTACGAGGGGCTAACTGAAGCTTTCTTT. Residues: CASSYEGLTEAFF. The J gene is TRBJ1-1, the V gene TRBV6-5, with D possibly TRBD1 on 5 matching bases. V was clipped by 2 bases and J by 5 bases, with 9 bases between them. The CDR3 is 13 amino acids. CDR1 and CDR2 from the germline V gene are MNHEY and SVGAGI.